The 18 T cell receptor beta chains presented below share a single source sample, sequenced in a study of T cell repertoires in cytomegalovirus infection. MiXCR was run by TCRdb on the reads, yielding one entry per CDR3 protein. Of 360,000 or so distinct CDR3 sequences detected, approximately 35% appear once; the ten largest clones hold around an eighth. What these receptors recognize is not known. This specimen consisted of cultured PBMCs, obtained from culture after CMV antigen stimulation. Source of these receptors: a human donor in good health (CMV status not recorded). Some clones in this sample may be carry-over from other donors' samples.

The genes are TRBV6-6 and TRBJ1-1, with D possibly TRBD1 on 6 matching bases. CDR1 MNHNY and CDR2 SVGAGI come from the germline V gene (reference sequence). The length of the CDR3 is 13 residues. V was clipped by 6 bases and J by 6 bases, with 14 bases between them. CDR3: CASSRGGAAEAFF. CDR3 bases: TGTGCCAGCAGCCGTGGGGGGGCTGCTGAAGCTTTCTTT.

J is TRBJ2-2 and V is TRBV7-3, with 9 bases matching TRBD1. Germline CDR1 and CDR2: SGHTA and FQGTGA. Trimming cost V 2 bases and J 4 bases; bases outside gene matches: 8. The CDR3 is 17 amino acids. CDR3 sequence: CASSLSRDRVTTGELFF. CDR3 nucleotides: TGTGCCAGCAGCTTATCCCGGGACAGGGTAACCACCGGGGAGCTGTTTTTT.

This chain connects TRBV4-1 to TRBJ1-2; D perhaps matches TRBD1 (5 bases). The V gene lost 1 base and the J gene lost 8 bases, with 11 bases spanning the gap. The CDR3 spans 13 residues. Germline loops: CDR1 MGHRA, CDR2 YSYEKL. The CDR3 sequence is CASSQGHRRGYTF. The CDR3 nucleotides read TGCGCCAGCAGCCAAGGACACAGGCGGGGCTACACCTTC.

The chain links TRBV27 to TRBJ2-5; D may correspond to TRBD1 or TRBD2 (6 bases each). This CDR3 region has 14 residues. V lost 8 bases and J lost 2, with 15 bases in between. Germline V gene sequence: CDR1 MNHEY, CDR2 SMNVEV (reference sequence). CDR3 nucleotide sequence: TGTGCCAGCCGAAAGGGGGGAAGGCAAGAGACCCAGTACTTC. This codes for CASRKGGRQETQYF.

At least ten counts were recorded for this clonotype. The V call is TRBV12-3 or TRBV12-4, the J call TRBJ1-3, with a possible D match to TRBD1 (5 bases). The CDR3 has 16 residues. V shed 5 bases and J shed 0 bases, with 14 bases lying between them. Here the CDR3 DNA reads TGTGCCAGCAGTCCACATGGGGCAGCCTCTGGAAACACCATATATTTT. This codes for CASSPHGAASGNTIYF.

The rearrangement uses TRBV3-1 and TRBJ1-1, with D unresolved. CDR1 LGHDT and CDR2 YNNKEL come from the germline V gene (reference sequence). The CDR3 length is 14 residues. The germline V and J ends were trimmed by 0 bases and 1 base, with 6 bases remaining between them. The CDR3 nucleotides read TGTGCCAGCAGCCAAGATTATTCGAACACTGAAGCTTTCTTT. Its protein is CASSQDYSNTEAFF.

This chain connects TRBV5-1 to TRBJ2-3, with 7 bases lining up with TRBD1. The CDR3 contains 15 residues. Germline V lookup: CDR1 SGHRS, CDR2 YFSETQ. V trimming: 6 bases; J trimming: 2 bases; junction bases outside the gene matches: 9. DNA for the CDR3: TGCGCCAGCACCTCCCGACAGGGCCTCACAGATACGCAGTATTTT. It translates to CASTSRQGLTDTQYF.

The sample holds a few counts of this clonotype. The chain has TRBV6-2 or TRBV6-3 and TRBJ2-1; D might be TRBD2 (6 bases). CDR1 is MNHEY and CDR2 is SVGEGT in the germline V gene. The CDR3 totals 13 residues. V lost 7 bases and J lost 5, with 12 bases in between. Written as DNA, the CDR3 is TGTGCCAGCACTAGGGAGGTAGACAATGAGCAGTTCTTC. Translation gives CASTREVDNEQFF.

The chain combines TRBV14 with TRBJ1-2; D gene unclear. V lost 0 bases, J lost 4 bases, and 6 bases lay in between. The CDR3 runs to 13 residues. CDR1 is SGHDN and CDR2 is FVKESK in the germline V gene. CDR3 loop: CASSQDSGYGYTF. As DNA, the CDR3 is TGTGCCAGCAGCCAAGATTCCGGCTATGGCTACACCTTC.

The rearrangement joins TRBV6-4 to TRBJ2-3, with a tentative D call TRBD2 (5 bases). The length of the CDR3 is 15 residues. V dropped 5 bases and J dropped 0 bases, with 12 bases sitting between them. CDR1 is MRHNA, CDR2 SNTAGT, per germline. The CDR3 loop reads CASSRQRTSTDTQYF. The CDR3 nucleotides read TGTGCCAGCAGTAGGCAGCGGACTAGCACAGATACGCAGTATTTT.

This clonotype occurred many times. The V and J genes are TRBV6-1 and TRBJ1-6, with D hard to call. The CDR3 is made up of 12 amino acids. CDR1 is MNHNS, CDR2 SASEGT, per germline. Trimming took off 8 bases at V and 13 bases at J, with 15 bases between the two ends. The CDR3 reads CASSRTRSPLHF. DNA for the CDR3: TGTGCCAGCTCCCGGACTAGGAGCCCCCTCCACTTT.

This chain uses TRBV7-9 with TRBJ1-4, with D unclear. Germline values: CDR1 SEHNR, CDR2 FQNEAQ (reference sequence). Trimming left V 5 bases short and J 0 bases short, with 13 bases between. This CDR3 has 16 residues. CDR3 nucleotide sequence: TGTGCCAGCAGCGCCCATTGGGGTGCAACTAATGAAAAACTGTTTTTT. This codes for CASSAHWGATNEKLFF. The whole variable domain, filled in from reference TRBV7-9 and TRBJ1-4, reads DTGVSQNPRHKITKRGQNVTFRCDPISEHNRLYWYRQTLGQGPEFLTYFQNEAQLEKSRLLSDRFSAERPKGSFSTLEIQRTEQGDSAMYLCASSAHWGATNEKLFFGSGTQLSVL.

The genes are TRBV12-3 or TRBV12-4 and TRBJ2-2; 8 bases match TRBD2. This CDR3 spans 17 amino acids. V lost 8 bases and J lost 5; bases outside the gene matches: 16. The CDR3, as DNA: TGTGCCAGCGGCCAAGCGGGAGCACTCCCCTTGACCGGGGAGCTGTTTTTT. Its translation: CASGQAGALPLTGELFF.

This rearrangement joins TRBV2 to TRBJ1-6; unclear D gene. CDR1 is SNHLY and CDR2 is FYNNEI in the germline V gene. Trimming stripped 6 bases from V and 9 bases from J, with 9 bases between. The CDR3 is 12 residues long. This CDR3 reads CASSTLSSPLHF. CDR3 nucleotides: TGTGCCAGCAGCACGCTTAGTTCACCCCTCCACTTT.

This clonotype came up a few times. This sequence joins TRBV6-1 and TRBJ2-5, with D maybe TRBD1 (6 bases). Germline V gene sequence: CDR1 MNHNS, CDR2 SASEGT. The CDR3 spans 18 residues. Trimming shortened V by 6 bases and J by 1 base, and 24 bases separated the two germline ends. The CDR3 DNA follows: TGTGCCAGCAGACAAAGCGCCATTTCCTGGACAGCCCAAGAGACCCAGTACTTC. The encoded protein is CASRQSAISWTAQETQYF.

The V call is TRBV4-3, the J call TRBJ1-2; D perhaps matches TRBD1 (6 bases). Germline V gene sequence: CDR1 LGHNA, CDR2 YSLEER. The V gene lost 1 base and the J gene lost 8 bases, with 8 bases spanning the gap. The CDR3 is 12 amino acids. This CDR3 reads CASSQAGQGYTF. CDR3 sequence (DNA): TGCGCCAGCAGCCAAGCGGGACAAGGCTACACCTTC.

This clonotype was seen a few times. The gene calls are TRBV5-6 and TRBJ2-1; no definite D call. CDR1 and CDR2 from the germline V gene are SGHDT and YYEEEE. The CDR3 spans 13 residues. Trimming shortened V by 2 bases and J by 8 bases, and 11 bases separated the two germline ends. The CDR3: CASSLDLGHEQFF. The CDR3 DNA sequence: TGTGCCAGCAGCTTAGATCTCGGCCATGAGCAGTTCTTC.

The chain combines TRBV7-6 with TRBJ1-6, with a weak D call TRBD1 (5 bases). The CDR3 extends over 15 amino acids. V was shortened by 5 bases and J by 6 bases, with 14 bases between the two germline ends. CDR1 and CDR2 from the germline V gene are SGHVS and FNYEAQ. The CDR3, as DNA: TGTGCCAGCAGCCCGATGATAGGGGTTAATTCACCCCTCCACTTT. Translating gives CASSPMIGVNSPLHF.